In its sample, the clone carrying this T cell receptor beta chain was seen a few times. The authors' processing: By means of reference gene primer amplification, nucleated cell counts were estimated. Only in-frame clones appear in the TCRdb table, and some are missing; sequencing was by immunoSEQ multiplex PCR. That table supplies the V and J calls and clone size; D and trimming were determined from the DNA. The repertoire holds about 80,000 clones, with roughly three quarters as singletons. This sample was included in a study of blood T cell repertoires in COVID-19. At the level of the study: The samples span acute and convalescent COVID-19 from the United States, Italy and Spain. T cells, B-cell-depleted T cells, or PBMCs supplied cDNA or gDNA.

V was trimmed by 0 bases and J by 0 bases, leaving 12 bases between them. Germline-derived CDR1 and CDR2 are SGHRS and YFSETQ. The CDR3 runs 17 residues. The receptor comes from a man between 65 and 85 years old with active or convalescent COVID-19. The rearrangement uses TRBV5-1 and TRBJ1-4; D is possibly TRBD1 (5 bases). Sequencing used peripheral blood. The CDR3 DNA reads TGCGCCAGCAGCTTGGAATTGCAGGGCACAACTAATGAAAAACTGTTTTTT. Translating gives CASSLELQGTTNEKLFF.